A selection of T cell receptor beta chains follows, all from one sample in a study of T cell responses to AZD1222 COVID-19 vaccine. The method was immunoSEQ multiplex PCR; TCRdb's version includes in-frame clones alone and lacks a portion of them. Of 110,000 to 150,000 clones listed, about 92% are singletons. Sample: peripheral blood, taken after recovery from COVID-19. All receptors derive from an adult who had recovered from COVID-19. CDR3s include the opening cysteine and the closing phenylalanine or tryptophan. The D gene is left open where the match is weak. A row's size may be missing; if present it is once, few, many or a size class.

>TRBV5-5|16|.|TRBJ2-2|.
CASSLRVQGPTGELFF
TGTGCCAGCAGCTTACGTGTGCAGGGGCCCACCGGGGAGCTGTTTTTT
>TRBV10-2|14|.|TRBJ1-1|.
CASKVGRESTEAFF
TGCGCCAGCAAGGTCGGGAGGGAGAGCACTGAAGCTTTCTTT
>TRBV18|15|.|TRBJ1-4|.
CASSPPGGRNEKLFF
TGTGCCAGCTCACCACCCGGGGGGAGAAATGAAAAACTGTTTTTT
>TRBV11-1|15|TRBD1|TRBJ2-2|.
CASRVQGASTGELFF
TGTGCCAGCAGGGTACAGGGGGCTTCCACCGGGGAGCTGTTTTTT
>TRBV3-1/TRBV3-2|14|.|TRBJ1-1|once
CASSQARAWTEAFF
TGTGCCAGCAGCCAAGCCAGGGCATGGACTGAAGCTTTCTTT
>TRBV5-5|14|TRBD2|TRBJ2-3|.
CASSEREGTDTQYF
TGTGCCAGCTCCGAGCGGGAAGGGACAGATACGCAGTATTTT
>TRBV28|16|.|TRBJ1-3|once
CASSPAGASSGNTIYF
TGTGCCAGCAGTCCAGCCGGGGCGAGCTCTGGAAACACCATATATTTT
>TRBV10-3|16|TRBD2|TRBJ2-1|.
CAISDLAGVAWNEQFF
TGTGCCATCAGTGACTTAGCGGGAGTTGCTTGGAATGAGCAGTTCTTC
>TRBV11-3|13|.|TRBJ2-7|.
CASSIGLGGEQYF
TGTGCCAGCAGCATCGGACTCGGCGGCGAGCAGTACTTC
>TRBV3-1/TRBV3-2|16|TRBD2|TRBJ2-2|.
CASSQLAGVSTGELFF
TGTGCCAGCAGCCAACTAGCGGGAGTAAGCACCGGGGAGCTGTTTTTT
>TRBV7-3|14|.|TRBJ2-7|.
CASRTWGPLYEQYF
TGTGCCAGCAGGACCTGGGGACCACTTTACGAGCAGTACTTC
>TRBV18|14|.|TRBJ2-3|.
CASSPLVFTDTQYF
TGTGCCAGCTCACCACTGGTTTTCACAGATACGCAGTATTTT
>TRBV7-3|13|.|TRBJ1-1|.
CASSPSRGGEAFF
TGTGCCAGCAGCCCATCCCGGGGGGGTGAAGCTTTCTTT
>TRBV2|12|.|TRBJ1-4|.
CASISEDEKLFF
TGTGCCAGCATTTCCGAGGATGAAAAACTGTTTTTT
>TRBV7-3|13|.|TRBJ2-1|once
CASSPEGRYEQFF
TGTGCCAGCAGCCCGGAGGGCCGGTATGAGCAGTTCTTC
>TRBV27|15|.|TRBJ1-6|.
CASSARQDNNSPLHF
TGTGCCAGCAGTGCCCGACAGGACAATAATTCACCCCTCCACTTT
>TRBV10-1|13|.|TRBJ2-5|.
CASSDNGEGTQYF
TGCGCCAGCAGTGACAACGGAGAGGGCACCCAGTACTTC
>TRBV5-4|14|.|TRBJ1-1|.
CASSASSTNTEAFF
TGTGCCAGCAGCGCCAGTTCAACGAACACTGAAGCTTTCTTT
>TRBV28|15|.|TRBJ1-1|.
CASSTTERMNTEAFF
TGTGCCAGCAGTACCACAGAGAGAATGAACACTGAAGCTTTCTTT
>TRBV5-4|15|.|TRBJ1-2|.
CASSLSGGAGYGYTF
TGTGCCAGCAGCTTGTCAGGAGGGGCAGGCTATGGCTACACCTTC
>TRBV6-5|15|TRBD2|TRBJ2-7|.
CASARSTVGGVEQYF
TGTGCCAGCGCTCGCTCGACAGTCGGGGGGGTCGAGCAGTACTTC
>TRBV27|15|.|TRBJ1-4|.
CASSFRLRGGEKLFF
TGTGCCAGCAGTTTTCGGTTGCGGGGAGGGGAAAAACTGTTTTTT
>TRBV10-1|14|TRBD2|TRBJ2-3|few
CASSDSGRPDTQYF
TGCGCCAGCAGTGATAGCGGGAGGCCAGATACGCAGTATTTT
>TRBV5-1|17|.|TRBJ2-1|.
CASSLSGPSSSYNEQFF
TGCGCCAGCAGCTTGTCGGGGCCTTCGAGCTCCTACAATGAGCAGTTCTTC
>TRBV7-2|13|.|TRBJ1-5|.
CASSSYSNQPQHF
TGTGCCAGCAGCTCCTATAGCAATCAGCCCCAGCATTTT
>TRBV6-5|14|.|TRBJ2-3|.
CASSPVSLTDTQYF
TGTGCCAGCAGCCCCGTTAGCCTCACAGATACGCAGTATTTT
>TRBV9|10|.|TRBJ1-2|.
CASSGYGYTF
TGTGCCAGCAGCGGCTATGGCTACACCTTC
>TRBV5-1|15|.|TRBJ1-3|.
CASSFGGGSGNTIYF
TGCGCCAGCAGCTTTGGGGGAGGCTCTGGAAACACCATATATTTT
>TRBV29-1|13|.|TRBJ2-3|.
CSVLPGRVDTQYF
TGCAGCGTTCTGCCCGGGCGTGTCGATACGCAGTATTTT
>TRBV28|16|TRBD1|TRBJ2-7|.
CASSPAPGTGTTLEHF
TGTGCCAGCAGCCCCGCGCCGGGGACAGGGACCACCCTGGAGCACTTC
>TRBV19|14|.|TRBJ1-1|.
CASGFWRGNTEAFF
TGTGCCAGTGGTTTTTGGAGGGGGAACACTGAAGCTTTCTTT
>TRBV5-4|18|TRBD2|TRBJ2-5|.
CASRLGLAGVGGQETQYF
TGTGCCAGCAGACTGGGACTAGCGGGAGTGGGGGGACAAGAGACCCAGTACTTC
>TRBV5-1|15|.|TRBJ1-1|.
CASSLAEVLGTEAFF
TGCGCCAGCAGCTTGGCCGAGGTTCTGGGCACTGAAGCTTTCTTT
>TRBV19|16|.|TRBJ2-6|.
CASSIAAVSGANVLTF
TGTGCCAGTAGTATTGCGGCCGTCTCTGGGGCCAACGTCCTGACTTTC
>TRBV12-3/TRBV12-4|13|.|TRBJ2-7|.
CASSTGSNLEQYF
TGTGCCAGCAGTACAGGATCCAACCTCGAGCAGTACTTC
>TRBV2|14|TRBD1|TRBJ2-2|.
CASTGTGGLGELFF
TGTGCCAGCACAGGGACAGGGGGGTTAGGGGAGCTGTTTTTT
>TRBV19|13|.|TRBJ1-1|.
CASSWEENTEAFF
TGTGCCAGTAGCTGGGAGGAGAACACTGAAGCTTTCTTT
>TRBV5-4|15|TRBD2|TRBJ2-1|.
CASSSSGRFDNEQFF
TGTGCCAGCAGCTCGAGCGGGAGGTTCGACAATGAGCAGTTCTTC
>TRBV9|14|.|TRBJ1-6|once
CASSPRGYNSPLHF
TGTGCCAGCAGCCCTCGAGGGTATAATTCACCCCTCCACTTT
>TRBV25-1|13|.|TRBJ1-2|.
CASSVGQIGGYTF
TGTGCCAGCAGTGTAGGGCAGATTGGGGGCTACACCTTC
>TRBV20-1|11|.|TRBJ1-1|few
CSARGGAEAFF
TGCAGTGCTAGGGGGGGGGCTGAAGCTTTCTTT
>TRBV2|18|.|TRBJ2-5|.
CASSEAYRGLRGRETQYF
TGTGCCAGCAGTGAAGCTTATCGGGGGCTTAGGGGTCGAGAGACCCAGTACTTC
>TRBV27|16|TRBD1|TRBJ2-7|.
CASSLSVGQGAYEQYF
TGTGCCAGCAGTTTATCGGTGGGACAGGGGGCCTACGAGCAGTACTTC
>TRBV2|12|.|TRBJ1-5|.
CASSPQDQPQHF
TGTGCCAGCAGTCCACAGGATCAGCCCCAGCATTTT
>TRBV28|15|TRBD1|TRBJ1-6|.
CASSLYRGGVSPLHF
TGTGCCAGCAGTTTATACAGGGGGGGGGTTTCACCCCTCCACTTT
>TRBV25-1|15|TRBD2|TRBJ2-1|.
CASSPGGSSYNEQFF
TGTGCCAGCAGTCCCGGGGGGAGCTCCTACAATGAGCAGTTCTTC
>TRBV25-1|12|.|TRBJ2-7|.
CASATQRDEQYF
TGTGCCAGCGCTACCCAACGGGACGAGCAGTACTTC
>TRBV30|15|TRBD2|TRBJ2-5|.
CAWSKGLAGAETQYF
TGTGCCTGGAGTAAGGGACTAGCGGGAGCAGAGACCCAGTACTTC
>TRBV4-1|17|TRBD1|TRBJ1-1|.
CASSQSFGTTGSTEAFF
TGCGCCAGCAGCCAAAGCTTCGGTACGACAGGGAGCACTGAAGCTTTCTTT
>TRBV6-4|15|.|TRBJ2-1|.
CASSRSEEGGNEQFF
TGTGCCAGCAGCCGATCAGAAGAAGGCGGCAATGAGCAGTTCTTC
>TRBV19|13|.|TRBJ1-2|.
CASSTQGSYGYTF
TGTGCCAGTAGTACGCAGGGGTCCTATGGCTACACCTTC
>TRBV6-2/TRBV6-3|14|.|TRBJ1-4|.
CASSSGGAGEKLFF
TGTGCCAGCAGTTCGGGAGGGGCAGGCGAAAAACTGTTTTTT
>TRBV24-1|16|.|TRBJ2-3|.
CATSETGPSVADTQYF
TGTGCCACCAGTGAAACCGGGCCCTCCGTTGCGGATACGCAGTATTTT
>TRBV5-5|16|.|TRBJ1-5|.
CASSLYVTNSNQPQHF
TGTGCCAGCAGCTTATATGTTACCAATAGCAATCAGCCCCAGCATTTT
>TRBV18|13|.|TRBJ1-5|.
CASSDGVNQPQHF
TGTGCCAGCTCAGACGGGGTCAATCAGCCCCAGCATTTT